Listed below are T cell receptor beta chains from one sample, sequenced in a study of T cells in Graves' hyperthyroidism and ophthalmopathy. TCRdb re-called the multiplex PCR reads with MiXCR, one entry per CDR3 protein. The sample has 340,000 or so distinct CDR3 sequences; 21% are singletons. Sequenced input: blood. The receptors stem from a woman aged 45-65 years with Graves' hyperthyroidism. Each CDR3 is given with its conserved first and last residue. D genes are given only for firm matches. Clone sizes are given selectively: once, few, many, or a class where the clone is expanded.

clone_size: many; j_call: TRBJ2-2; d_call: TRBD1; v_call: TRBV2; cdr3_nt: TGTGCCAGCAATAACCCGGGGACAGGGGGCCACACCGGGGAGCTGTTTTTT; cdr3_aa: CASNNPGTGGHTGELFF
clone_size: .; j_call: TRBJ1-1; d_call: .; v_call: TRBV2; cdr3_nt: TGTGCCAGCAGTGAATTGGGTCGGGCTGAAGCTTTCTTT; cdr3_aa: CASSELGRAEAFF
clone_size: .; j_call: TRBJ1-5; d_call: TRBD1; v_call: TRBV9; cdr3_nt: TGTGCCAGCAGCCATGGACAGGGAAGCAATCAGCCCCAGCATTTT; cdr3_aa: CASSHGQGSNQPQHF
clone_size: large; j_call: TRBJ2-1; d_call: .; v_call: TRBV24-1; cdr3_nt: TGTGCCACCAGTGGATTCGGCCATGAGCAGTTCTTC; cdr3_aa: CATSGFGHEQFF
clone_size: .; j_call: TRBJ1-6; d_call: .; v_call: TRBV6-1; cdr3_nt: TGTGCCAGCAGTCCGAGACAGATTAATTCACCCCTCCACTTT; cdr3_aa: CASSPRQINSPLHF
clone_size: many; j_call: TRBJ2-2; d_call: TRBD2; v_call: TRBV2; cdr3_nt: TGTGCCAGCACCCCCGGGCTAGCGGGCACCGGGGAGCTGTTTTTT; cdr3_aa: CASTPGLAGTGELFF
clone_size: many; j_call: TRBJ1-5; d_call: TRBD1; v_call: TRBV20-1; cdr3_nt: TGCAGTGCTACCCCTGTAGGGACAGGGTCTCAGCCCCAGCATTTT; cdr3_aa: CSATPVGTGSQPQHF
clone_size: many; j_call: TRBJ2-3; d_call: TRBD2; v_call: TRBV6-2/TRBV6-3; cdr3_nt: TGTGCCAGCAGTACCGGGACTAGCGGGAGGGCCTTAAGCACAGATACGCAGTATTTT; cdr3_aa: CASSTGTSGRALSTDTQYF
clone_size: many; j_call: TRBJ2-3; d_call: .; v_call: TRBV28; cdr3_nt: TGTGCCAGCAGGCCTCCGGGACCCAGGGGAGGAGATACGCAGTATTTT; cdr3_aa: CASRPPGPRGGDTQYF
clone_size: many; j_call: TRBJ1-4; d_call: .; v_call: TRBV12-3/TRBV12-4; cdr3_nt: TGTGCCAGCACCCAGGCGGGGAAAACAACTAATGAAAAACTGTTTTTT; cdr3_aa: CASTQAGKTTNEKLFF
clone_size: many; j_call: TRBJ2-7; d_call: .; v_call: TRBV11-2; cdr3_nt: TGTGCCAGCAGCTTAGCCCCCCCGGGGGTTGGCTTTGGCGAGCAGTACTTC; cdr3_aa: CASSLAPPGVGFGEQYF
clone_size: many; j_call: TRBJ1-2; d_call: .; v_call: TRBV28; cdr3_nt: TGTGCCAGCAGTTCGGTAGGACATAACTATGGCTACACCTTC; cdr3_aa: CASSSVGHNYGYTF